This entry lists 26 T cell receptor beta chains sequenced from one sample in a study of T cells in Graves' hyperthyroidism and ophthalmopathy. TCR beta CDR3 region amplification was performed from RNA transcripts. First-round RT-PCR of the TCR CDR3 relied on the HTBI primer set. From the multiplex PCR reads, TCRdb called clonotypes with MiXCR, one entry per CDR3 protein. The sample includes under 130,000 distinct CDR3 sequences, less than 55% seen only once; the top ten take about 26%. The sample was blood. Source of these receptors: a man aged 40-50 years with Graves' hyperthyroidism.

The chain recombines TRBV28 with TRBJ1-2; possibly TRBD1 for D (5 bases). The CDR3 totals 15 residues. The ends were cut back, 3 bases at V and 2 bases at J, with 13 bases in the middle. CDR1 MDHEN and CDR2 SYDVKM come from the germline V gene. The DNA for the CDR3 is TGTGCCAGCAGTTTGGGCGGGGCCCTAAACTATGGCTACACCTTC. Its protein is CASSLGGALNYGYTF.

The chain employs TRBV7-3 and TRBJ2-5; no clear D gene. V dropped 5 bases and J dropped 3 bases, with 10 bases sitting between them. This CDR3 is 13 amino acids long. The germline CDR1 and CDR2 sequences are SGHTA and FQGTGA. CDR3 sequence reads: CASSLQVEETQYF. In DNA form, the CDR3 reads TGTGCCAGCAGCCTGCAGGTTGAAGAGACCCAGTACTTC.

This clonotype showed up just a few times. The CDR3 here is CATSSPDISGANVLTF. CDR3 nucleotides: TGTGCCACCAGCAGCCCTGACATCTCTGGGGCCAACGTCCTGACTTTC. This rearrangement joins TRBV15 to TRBJ2-6, with no clear D. This CDR3 spans 16 amino acids. Trimming removed 3 bases at V and 0 bases at J, with 9 bases between. Germline assignment: CDR1 LNHNV and CDR2 YYDKDF (reference sequence).

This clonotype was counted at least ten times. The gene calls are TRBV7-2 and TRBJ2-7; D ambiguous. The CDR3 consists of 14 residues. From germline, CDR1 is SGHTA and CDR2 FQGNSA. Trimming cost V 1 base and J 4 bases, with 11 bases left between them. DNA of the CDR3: TGTGCCAGCAGCTTAGAAGTCTTTAATTACGAGCAGTACTTC. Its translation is CASSLEVFNYEQYF.

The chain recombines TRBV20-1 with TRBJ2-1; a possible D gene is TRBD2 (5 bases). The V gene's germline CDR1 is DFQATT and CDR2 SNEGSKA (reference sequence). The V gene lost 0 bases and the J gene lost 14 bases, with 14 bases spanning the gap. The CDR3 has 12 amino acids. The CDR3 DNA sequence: TGCAGTGCTAGAGACAGGAGGAGTGGGGAGTTCTTC. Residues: CSARDRRSGEFF.

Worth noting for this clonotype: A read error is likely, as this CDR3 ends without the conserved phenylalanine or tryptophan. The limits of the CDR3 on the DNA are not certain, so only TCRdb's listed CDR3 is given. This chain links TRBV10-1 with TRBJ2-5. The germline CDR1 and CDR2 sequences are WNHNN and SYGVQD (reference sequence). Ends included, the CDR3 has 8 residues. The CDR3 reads CASSVSQL.

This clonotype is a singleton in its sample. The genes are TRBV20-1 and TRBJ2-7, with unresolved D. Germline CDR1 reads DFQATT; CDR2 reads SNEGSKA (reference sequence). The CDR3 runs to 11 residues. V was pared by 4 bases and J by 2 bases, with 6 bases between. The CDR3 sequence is CSAKVAYEQYF. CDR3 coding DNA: TGCAGTGCTAAAGTAGCCTACGAGCAGTACTTC.

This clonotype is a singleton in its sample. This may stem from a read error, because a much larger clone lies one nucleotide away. CDR3 region: CASSLDGGTGGACEQYF. The CDR3 bases are TGTGCCAGCAGCTTAGATGGGGGGACAGGGGGGGCCTGCGAGCAGTACTTC. This rearrangement joins TRBV7-2 to TRBJ2-7; 11 nucleotides line up with TRBD1. The CDR3 runs 17 residues. The V gene end was trimmed by 1 base and the J gene end by 6 bases; junction bases not matched to a gene: 11. Per germline, CDR1 SGHTA and CDR2 FQGNSA.

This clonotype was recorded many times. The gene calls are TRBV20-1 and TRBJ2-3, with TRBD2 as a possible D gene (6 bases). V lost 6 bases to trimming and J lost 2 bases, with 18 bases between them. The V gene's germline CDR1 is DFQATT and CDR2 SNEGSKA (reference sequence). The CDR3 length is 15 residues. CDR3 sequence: CSAPGGSSNTDTQYF. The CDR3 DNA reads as TGCAGTGCGCCTGGGGGGAGCTCAAACACAGATACGCAGTATTTT.

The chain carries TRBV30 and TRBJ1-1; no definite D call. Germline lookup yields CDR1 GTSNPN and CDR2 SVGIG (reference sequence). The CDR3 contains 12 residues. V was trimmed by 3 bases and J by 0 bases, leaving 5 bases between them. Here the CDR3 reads CAWRGMNTEAFF. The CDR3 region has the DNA TGTGCCTGGAGGGGAATGAACACTGAAGCTTTCTTT.

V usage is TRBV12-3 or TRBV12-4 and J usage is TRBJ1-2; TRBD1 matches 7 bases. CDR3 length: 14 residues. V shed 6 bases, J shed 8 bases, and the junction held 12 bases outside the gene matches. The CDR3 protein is CASRWDSSIVGYTF. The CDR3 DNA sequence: TGTGCCAGCAGATGGGACAGTAGCATAGTGGGCTACACCTTC.

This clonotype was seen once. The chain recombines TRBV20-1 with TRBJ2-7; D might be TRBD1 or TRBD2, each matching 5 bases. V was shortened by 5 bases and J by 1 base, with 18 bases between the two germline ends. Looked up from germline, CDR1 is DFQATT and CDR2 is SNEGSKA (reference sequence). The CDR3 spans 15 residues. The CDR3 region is CSAGGSGDVSYEQYF. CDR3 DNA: TGCAGTGCTGGGGGATCCGGGGACGTATCCTACGAGCAGTACTTC.

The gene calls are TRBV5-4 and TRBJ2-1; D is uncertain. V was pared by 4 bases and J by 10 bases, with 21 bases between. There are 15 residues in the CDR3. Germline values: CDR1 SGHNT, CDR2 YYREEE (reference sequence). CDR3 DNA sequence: TGTGCCAGCAGCCCGGCGGCGGTAGGGCGCGGCGAGCAGTTCTTC. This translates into CASSPAAVGRGEQFF. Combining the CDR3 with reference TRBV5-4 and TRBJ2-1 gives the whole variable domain ETGVTQSPTHLIKTRGQQVTLRCSSQSGHNTVSWYQQALGQGPQFIFQYYREEENGRGNFPPRFSGLQFPNYSSELNVNALELDDSALYLCASSPAAVGRGEQFFGPGTRLTVL.

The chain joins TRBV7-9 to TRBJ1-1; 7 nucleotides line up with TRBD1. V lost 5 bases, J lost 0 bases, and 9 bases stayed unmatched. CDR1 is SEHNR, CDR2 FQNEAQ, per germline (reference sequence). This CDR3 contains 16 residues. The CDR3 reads CASSSRPGQLNTEAFF. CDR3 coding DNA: TGTGCCAGCAGCAGTAGACCGGGACAGCTGAACACTGAAGCTTTCTTT.

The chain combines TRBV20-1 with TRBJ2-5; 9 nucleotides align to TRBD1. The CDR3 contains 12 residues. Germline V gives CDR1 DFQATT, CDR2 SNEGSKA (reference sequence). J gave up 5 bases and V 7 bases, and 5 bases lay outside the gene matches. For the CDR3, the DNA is TGCAGTGTGCCGGACAGGGGTGAGACCCAGTACTTC. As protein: CSVPDRGETQYF.

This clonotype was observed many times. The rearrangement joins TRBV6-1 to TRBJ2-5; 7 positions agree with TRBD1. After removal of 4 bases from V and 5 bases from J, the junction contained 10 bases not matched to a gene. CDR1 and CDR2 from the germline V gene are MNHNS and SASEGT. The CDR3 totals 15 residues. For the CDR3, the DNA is TGTGCCAGCAGTGTAGCGACAGGGCAAGGGGAGACCCAGTACTTC. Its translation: CASSVATGQGETQYF.

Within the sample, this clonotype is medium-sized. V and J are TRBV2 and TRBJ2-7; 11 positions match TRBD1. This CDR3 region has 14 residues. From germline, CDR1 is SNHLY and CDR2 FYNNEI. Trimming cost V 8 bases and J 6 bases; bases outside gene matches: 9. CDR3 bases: TGTGCCAGCCGTATTGGACAGGGGGCACTCGAGCAGTACTTC. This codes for CASRIGQGALEQYF.

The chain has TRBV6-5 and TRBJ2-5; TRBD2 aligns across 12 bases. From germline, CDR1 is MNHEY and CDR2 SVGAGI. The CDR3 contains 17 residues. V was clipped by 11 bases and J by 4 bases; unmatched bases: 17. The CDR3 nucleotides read TGTGCCTGTCGGACTAGCGGGACTTACCTGATTGGAGAGACCCAGTACTTC. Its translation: CACRTSGTYLIGETQYF.

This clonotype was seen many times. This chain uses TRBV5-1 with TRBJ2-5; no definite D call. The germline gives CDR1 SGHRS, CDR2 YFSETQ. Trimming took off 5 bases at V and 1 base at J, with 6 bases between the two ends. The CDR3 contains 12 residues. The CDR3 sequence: CASSWSQETQYF. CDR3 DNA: TGCGCCAGCAGTTGGTCCCAAGAGACCCAGTACTTC.

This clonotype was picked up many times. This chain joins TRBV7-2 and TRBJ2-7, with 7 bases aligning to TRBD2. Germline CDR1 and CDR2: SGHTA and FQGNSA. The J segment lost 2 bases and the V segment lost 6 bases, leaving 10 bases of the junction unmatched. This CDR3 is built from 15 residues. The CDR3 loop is CASRDGLAVTYEQYF. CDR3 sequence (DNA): TGTGCCAGCAGGGATGGGCTAGCGGTAACCTACGAGCAGTACTTC.

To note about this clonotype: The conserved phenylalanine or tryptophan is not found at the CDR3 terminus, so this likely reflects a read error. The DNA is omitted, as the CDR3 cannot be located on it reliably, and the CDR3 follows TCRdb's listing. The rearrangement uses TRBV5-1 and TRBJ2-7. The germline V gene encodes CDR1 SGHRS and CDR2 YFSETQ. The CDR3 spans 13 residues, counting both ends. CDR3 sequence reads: CASSLAGAPTSST.

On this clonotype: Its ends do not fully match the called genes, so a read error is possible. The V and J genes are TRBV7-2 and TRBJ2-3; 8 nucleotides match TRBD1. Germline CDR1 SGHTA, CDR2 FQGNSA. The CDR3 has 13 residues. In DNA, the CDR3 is TGTGCCAGCAGCTTAGTGGGGACAGGTACGCAGTATTTT. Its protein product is CASSLVGTGTQYF. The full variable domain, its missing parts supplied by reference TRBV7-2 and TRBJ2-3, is GAGVSQSPSNKVTEKGKDVELRCDPISGHTALYWYRQSLGQGLEFLIYFQGNSAPDKSGLPSDRFSAERTGGSVSTLTIQRTQQEDSAVYLCASSLVGTGTQYFGPGTRLTVL.

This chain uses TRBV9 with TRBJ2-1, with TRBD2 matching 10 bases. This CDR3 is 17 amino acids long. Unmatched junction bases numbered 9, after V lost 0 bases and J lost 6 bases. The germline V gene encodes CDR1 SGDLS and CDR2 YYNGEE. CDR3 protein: CASSVAASGSVSNEQFF. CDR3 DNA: TGTGCCAGCAGCGTAGCAGCTAGCGGGAGTGTCTCCAATGAGCAGTTCTTC. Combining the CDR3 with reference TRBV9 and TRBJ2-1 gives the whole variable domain DSGVTQTPKHLITATGQRVTLRCSPRSGDLSVYWYQQSLDQGLQFLIQYYNGEERAKGNILERFSAQQFPDLHSELNLSSLELGDSALYFCASSVAASGSVSNEQFFGPGTRLTVL.

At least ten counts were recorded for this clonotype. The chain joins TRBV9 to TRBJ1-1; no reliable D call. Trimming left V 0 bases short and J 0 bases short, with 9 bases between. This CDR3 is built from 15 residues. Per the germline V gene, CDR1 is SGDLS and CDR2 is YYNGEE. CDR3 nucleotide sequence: TGTGCCAGCAGCGTAGTAGTCTCCATGAACACTGAAGCTTTCTTT. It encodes CASSVVVSMNTEAFF.

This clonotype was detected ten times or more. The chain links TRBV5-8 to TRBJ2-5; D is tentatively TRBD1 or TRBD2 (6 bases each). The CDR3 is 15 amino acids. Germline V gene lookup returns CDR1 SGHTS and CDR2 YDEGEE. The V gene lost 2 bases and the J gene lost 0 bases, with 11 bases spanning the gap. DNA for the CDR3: TGTGCCAGCAGCTTCGGGGGCGGCAACCAAGAGACCCAGTACTTC. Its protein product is CASSFGGGNQETQYF.

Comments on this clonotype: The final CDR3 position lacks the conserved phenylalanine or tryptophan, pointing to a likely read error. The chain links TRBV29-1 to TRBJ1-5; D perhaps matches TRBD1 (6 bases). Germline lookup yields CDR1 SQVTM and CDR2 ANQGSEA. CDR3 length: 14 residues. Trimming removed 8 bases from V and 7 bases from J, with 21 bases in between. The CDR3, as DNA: TGCAGCCCGAGGGGGGCAGGCGTCAACCAGCCCCAGCATTCT. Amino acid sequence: CSPRGAGVNQPQHS.